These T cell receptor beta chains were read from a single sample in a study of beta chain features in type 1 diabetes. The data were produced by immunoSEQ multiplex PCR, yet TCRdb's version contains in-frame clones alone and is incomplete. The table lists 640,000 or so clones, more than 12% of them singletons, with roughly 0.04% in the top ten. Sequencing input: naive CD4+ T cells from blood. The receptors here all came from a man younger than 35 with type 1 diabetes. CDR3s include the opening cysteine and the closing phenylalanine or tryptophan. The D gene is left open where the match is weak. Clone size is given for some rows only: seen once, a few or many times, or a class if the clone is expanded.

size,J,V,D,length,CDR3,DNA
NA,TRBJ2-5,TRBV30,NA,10,CAWGQETQYF,TGTGCGTGGGGGCAGGAGACCCAGTACTTC
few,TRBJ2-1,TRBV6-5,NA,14,CASSRQPVANEQFF,TGTGCCAGCAGCCGACAGCCCGTTGCGAATGAGCAGTTCTTC
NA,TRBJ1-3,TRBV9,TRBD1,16,CASSGRTGLSGNTIYF,TGTGCCAGCAGCGGACGGACAGGCCTCTCTGGAAACACCATATATTTT
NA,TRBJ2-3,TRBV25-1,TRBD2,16,CASSRTSGTSTDTQYF,TGTGCCAGCAGTCGGACTAGCGGGACGAGCACAGATACGCAGTATTTT
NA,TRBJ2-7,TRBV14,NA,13,CASSRKASYEQYF,TGTGCCAGCAGCCGGAAGGCATCCTACGAGCAGTACTTC
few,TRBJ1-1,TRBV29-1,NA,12,CSAHRVGTEAFF,TGCAGCGCCCACAGGGTCGGGACTGAAGCTTTCTTT
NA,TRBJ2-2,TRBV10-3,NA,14,CAISPGQNTGELFF,TGTGCCATCAGCCCGGGACAGAACACCGGGGAGCTGTTTTTT
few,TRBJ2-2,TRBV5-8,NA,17,CASSLSVGPPNTGELFF,TGTGCCAGCAGCTTGTCCGTGGGGCCGCCGAACACCGGGGAGCTGTTTTTT
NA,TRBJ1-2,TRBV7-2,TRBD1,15,CASSLNQGASYGYTF,TGTGCCAGCAGCTTAAATCAGGGGGCCTCATATGGCTACACCTTC
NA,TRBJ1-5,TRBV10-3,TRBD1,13,CAIRGQERQPQHF,TGTGCCATCAGAGGACAGGAGAGGCAGCCCCAGCATTTT
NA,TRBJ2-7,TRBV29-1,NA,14,CSVVGVRGSYEQYF,TGCAGCGTTGTTGGTGTGAGGGGGTCGTACGAGCAGTACTTC
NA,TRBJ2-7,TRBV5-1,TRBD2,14,CASSPGAGGYEQYF,TGCGCCAGCAGCCCAGGGGCGGGAGGATACGAGCAGTACTTC
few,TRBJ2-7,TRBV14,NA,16,CASSPRVDSSSYEQYF,TGTGCCAGCAGCCCCCGCGTTGACTCAAGCTCCTACGAGCAGTACTTC
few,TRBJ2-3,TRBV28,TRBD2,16,CASSKGLAGIGDTQYF,TGTGCCAGCAGTAAGGGACTAGCGGGAATTGGGGATACGCAGTATTTT
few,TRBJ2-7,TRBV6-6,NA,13,CASSAGPSYEQYF,TGTGCCAGCAGTGCCGGTCCTTCCTACGAGCAGTACTTC
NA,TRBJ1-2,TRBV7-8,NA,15,CASSPRTQAVYGYTF,TGTGCCAGCAGCCCAAGAACACAGGCTGTCTATGGCTACACCTTC
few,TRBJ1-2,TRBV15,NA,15,CATSSWTSRAGGYTF,TGTGCCACCAGCTCCTGGACATCCAGGGCTGGCGGCTACACCTTC
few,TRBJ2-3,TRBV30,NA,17,CAWRSPDTGMREDTQYF,TGTGCCTGGAGGTCCCCTGATACAGGGATGCGGGAAGATACGCAGTATTTT
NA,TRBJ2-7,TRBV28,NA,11,CASSSFYEQYF,TGTGCCAGCAGCTCGTTCTACGAGCAGTACTTC
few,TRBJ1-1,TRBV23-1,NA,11,CASSQFAGGTW,NA
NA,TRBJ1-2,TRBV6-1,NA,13,CASSEVGSYGYTF,TGTGCCAGCAGTGAAGTGGGCAGCTATGGCTACACCTTC
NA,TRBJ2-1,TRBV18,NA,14,CASSTEDSYNEQFF,TGTGCCAGCTCAACAGAGGACAGTTACAATGAGCAGTTCTTC
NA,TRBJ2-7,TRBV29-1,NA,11,CSVKTGYEQYF,TGCAGCGTTAAAACAGGTTACGAGCAGTACTTC
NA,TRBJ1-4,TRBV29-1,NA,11,CSVESGEKLFF,TGCAGCGTTGAAAGCGGTGAAAAACTGTTTTTT
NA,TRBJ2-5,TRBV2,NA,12,CASVSRGETQYF,TGTGCCAGTGTCTCCCGGGGAGAGACCCAGTACTTC
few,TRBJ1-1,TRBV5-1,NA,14,CASSLQGGGTEAFF,TGCGCCAGCAGCTTGCAGGGAGGCGGCACTGAAGCTTTCTTT
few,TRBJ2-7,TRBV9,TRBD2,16,CASSALGSGGTYEQYF,TGTGCCAGCAGCGCCCTAGGAAGCGGGGGGACCTACGAGCAGTACTTC
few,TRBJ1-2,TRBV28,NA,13,CASSSEVNYGYTF,TGTGCCAGCAGTTCGGAGGTTAACTATGGCTACACCTTC
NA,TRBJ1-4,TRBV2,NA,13,CASRIRTGEKLFF,TGTGCCAGCAGAATCAGGACGGGAGAAAAACTGTTTTTT
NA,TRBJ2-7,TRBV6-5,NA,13,CASSGPSSYEQYF,TGTGCCAGCAGTGGCCCGAGCTCCTACGAGCAGTACTTC
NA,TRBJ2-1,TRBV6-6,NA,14,CASSYSEGSNEQFF,TGTGCCAGCAGTTACTCTGAGGGCTCGAATGAGCAGTTCTTC
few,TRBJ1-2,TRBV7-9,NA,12,CASSLENYGYTF,TGTGCCAGCAGCTTAGAGAACTATGGCTACACCTTC
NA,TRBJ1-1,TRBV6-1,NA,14,CASRARGTDTEAFF,TGTGCCAGCAGGGCGAGGGGGACGGACACTGAAGCTTTCTTT
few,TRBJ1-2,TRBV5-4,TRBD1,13,CASSSGQGYGYTF,TGTGCCAGCAGCTCGGGACAGGGCTATGGCTACACCTTC
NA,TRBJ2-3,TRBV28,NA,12,CASRGSTDTQYF,TGTGCCAGCAGGGGCAGCACAGATACGCAGTATTTT
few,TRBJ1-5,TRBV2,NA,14,CASSDDYSNQPQHF,TGTGCCAGCAGCGATGACTATAGCAATCAGCCCCAGCATTTT
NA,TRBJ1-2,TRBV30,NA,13,CAWSVAGFNGYTF,TGTGCCTGGAGTGTGGCGGGATTTAATGGCTACACCTTC